The next 11 T cell receptor beta chains were all read from a single sample in a study of OX40 agonist ivuxolimab in advanced cancers. The library was built by means of the immunoSEQ multiplex PCR assay. This is the immuneACCESS table as TCRdb keeps it, with only in-frame sequences that have V and J called. A part of the clones is gone; compared with another copy, unresolved V genes explain less than half, and the rest is unexplained. Present in this sample are roughly 70,000 clones, 86% of which were seen just once. Jointly, the top ten make up approximately 7% of the sample. This specimen consisted of CD4+ or CD8+ T cells sorted from blood, obtained in a trial of the OX40 agonist ivuxolimab. The receptors shown here come from an adult with an advanced solid tumor such as melanoma, head and neck, liver or kidney cancer.

The chain employs TRBV5-6 and TRBJ2-2; D not certain. Germline CDR1 and CDR2: SGHDT and YYEEEE. Trimming shortened V by 7 bases and J by 6 bases, and 10 bases separated the two germline ends. The CDR3 contains 12 residues. The CDR3 DNA reads TGTGCCAGCTCTTGGGCTGCCGGGGAGCTGTTTTTT. This translates into CASSWAAGELFF.

The rearrangement links TRBV11-2 to TRBJ1-1; D remains unclear. The V gene's germline CDR1 is SGHAT and CDR2 FQNNGV. This CDR3 has 16 residues. Trimming removed 5 bases at V and 5 bases at J, with 21 bases between. As DNA, the CDR3 is TGTGCCAGCAGCCCCTCCTTGGAGCGCAGAAGGACTGAAGCTTTCTTT. This gives the protein CASSPSLERRRTEAFF. Filled out from reference TRBV11-2 and TRBJ1-1, the complete variable domain reads EAGVAQSPRYKIIEKRQSVAFWCNPISGHATLYWYQQILGQGPKLLIQFQNNGVVDDSQLPKDRFSAERLKGVDSTLKIQPAKLEDSAVYLCASSPSLERRRTEAFFGQGTRLTVV.

The chain employs TRBV19 and TRBJ1-1; D is unclear. The germline V gene encodes CDR1 LNHDA and CDR2 SQIVND (reference sequence). The CDR3 has 14 residues. The V and J ends lost 8 bases and 0 bases respectively, with 13 bases between them. CDR3 coding DNA: TGTGCCAGTCATGGGTCCTTCATGAACACTGAAGCTTTCTTT. Residues: CASHGSFMNTEAFF.

The CDR3 sequence: CASSPTPSHNEQFF. In DNA, the CDR3 is TGTGCCAGCAGCCCAACCCCTAGCCACAATGAGCAGTTCTTC. The chain joins TRBV7-2 to TRBJ2-1, with a weak D call TRBD2 (5 bases). Germline V lookup: CDR1 SGHTA, CDR2 FQGNSA. Deletions cut 5 bases from V and 5 bases from J, with 13 bases between. This CDR3 region has 14 residues.

The gene calls are TRBV6-5 and TRBJ2-3, with 9 bases lining up with TRBD2. The CDR3 sequence is 16 residues long. CDR1 MNHEY and CDR2 SVGAGI come from the germline V gene. Unmatched junction bases numbered 9, after V lost 2 bases and J lost 6 bases. CDR3 bases: TGTGCCAGCAGTTACGACGGCGGGGGGGCCTTGGATACGCAGTATTTT. It is translated as CASSYDGGGALDTQYF.

The rearrangement joins TRBV7-3 to TRBJ2-3; a possible D gene is TRBD2 (6 bases). There are 14 residues in the CDR3. Trimming removed 5 bases at V and 1 base at J, with 10 bases between. Germline CDR1 SGHTA, CDR2 FQGTGA. The CDR3 region is CASSPWEGTDTQYF. CDR3 sequence (DNA): TGTGCCAGCAGCCCGTGGGAGGGCACAGATACGCAGTATTTT.

The genes are TRBV5-6 and TRBJ2-1, with a weak D call TRBD1 (5 bases). Germline CDR1 SGHDT, CDR2 YYEEEE. The CDR3 loop spans 15 amino acids. V lost 7 bases to trimming and J lost 6 bases, with 20 bases between them. CDR3 in amino acids: CASAIGDRASNEQFF. The DNA for the CDR3 is TGTGCCAGCGCTATCGGAGACAGAGCAAGCAATGAGCAGTTCTTC.

The CDR3 here is CASSSGTGGTEAFF. DNA of the CDR3: TGTGCCAGCAGTTCAGGGACGGGAGGCACTGAAGCTTTCTTT. This rearrangement joins TRBV27 to TRBJ1-1; a possible D gene is TRBD1 (5 bases). Looked up from germline, CDR1 is MNHEY and CDR2 is SMNVEV (reference sequence). The V and J ends lost 4 bases and 4 bases respectively, with 13 bases between them. CDR3 size: 14 residues.

J is TRBJ1-2 and V is TRBV5-1; 9 bases are a match to TRBD1. The CDR3 has 17 residues. V dropped 5 bases and J dropped 4; count of bases not matched to a gene: 15. CDR1 SGHRS and CDR2 YFSETQ come from the germline V gene. CDR3 loop: CASSLYGVGQGLYGYTF. The CDR3 coding sequence is TGCGCCAGCAGTCTTTATGGGGTAGGACAGGGGCTCTATGGCTACACCTTC.

The rearrangement uses TRBV6-5 and TRBJ1-2; no clear D gene. This CDR3 has 12 amino acids. Trimming took 4 bases from V and 4 from J, leaving 7 bases between them. Germline CDR1 MNHEY, CDR2 SVGAGI. Written as DNA, the CDR3 is TGTGCCAGCAGTTCCCGGAGCTATGGCTACACCTTC. Translating it yields CASSSRSYGYTF.

The rearrangement links TRBV11-3 to TRBJ1-6; D remains ambiguous. From germline, CDR1 is SGHNT and CDR2 YENEEA. This CDR3 spans 14 amino acids. V gave up 3 bases and J gave up 5 bases, with 8 bases separating them. The CDR3: CASSFRANNSPLHF. CDR3 DNA: TGTGCCAGCAGCTTCCGGGCCAATAATTCACCCCTCCACTTT.